This T cell receptor (beta chain) stems from a study of PD-1 blockade in classical Hodgkin lymphoma. The study's findings and limits: In newly diagnosed patients, baseline TCR diversity was reportedly below that of healthy donors.

Measured with immunoSEQ multiplex PCR; TCRdb has only the in-frame clones, and not every one. Of about 3,300 clones in the sample, 65% to 85% were seen once. A note on this clone: As yet, its antigen is unknown.

The time point denotes: newly diagnosed, previously untreated cHL patient sample. Purification of CD4+ T cells from thawed PBMCs was achieved by magnetic negative selection. Serving as comparison were PBMCs from newly diagnosed, untreated classical Hodgkin lymphoma, which were sequenced alongside the relapsed/refractory trial patients. The receptor was derived from a human donor with classical Hodgkin lymphoma. The source material was CD4+ T cells from blood.

CDR3 nucleotide sequence: TGTGCCAGCAGTGAATGGGCGGTGGATTCACCCCTCCACTTT. Encoded protein: CASSEWAVDSPLHF. The rearrangement links TRBV2 to TRBJ1-6; D call uncertain. V dropped 2 bases and J dropped 8 bases, with 10 bases sitting between them. Germline V CDR1 and CDR2: SNHLY, FYNNEI. The CDR3 runs to 14 residues.